This T cell receptor (beta chain) was observed in a study of T cells in Graves' hyperthyroidism and ophthalmopathy. On the study more broadly: Prior to any treatment, at the point of initial diagnosis, peripheral blood was collected.

Hyperthyroidism, newly diagnosed and lasting under 2 months, affected patients aged 18 to 65. Study-level findings and limits: Ophthalmopathy was told apart from stable hyperthyroidism by a 13 V-J model. Blood also showed most of the thyroid clonotypes that were expanded above 0.001.

In this sample, this clonotype turned up a few times. Its matching antigen is unknown. Trimming stripped 5 bases from V and 0 bases from J, with 14 bases between. This CDR3 has 16 amino acids. The germline CDR1 and CDR2 sequences are MNHNS and SASEGT. Amplification yielded TCR beta CDR3 regions, with RNA transcripts as the source. The HTBI primer set drove a first-round RT-PCR of the TCR CDR3. TCRdb re-analysed the multiplex PCR reads in MiXCR, keeping a single row per CDR3 protein. The sample has fewer than 600,000 distinct CDR3 sequences, 11% to 15% seen once. Source material: blood. The receptor was isolated from a woman in her forties with Graves' hyperthyroidism. This chain joins TRBV6-1 and TRBJ2-1, with D possibly being TRBD2 (5 bases). CDR3 amino acids: CASSSGLPSSYNEQFF. In nucleotides, the CDR3 is TGTGCCAGCAGTTCCGGACTGCCGAGCTCCTACAATGAGCAGTTCTTC.